The 15 T cell receptor beta chains below come from one sample, sequenced in a study of OX40 agonist ivuxolimab in advanced cancers. Here immunoSEQ multiplex PCR was the method, and the copy in TCRdb shows in-frame clones only, minus some. This table holds more than 85,000 clones, less than 95% found once. The starting material was CD4+ or CD8+ T cells sorted from blood, obtained in a trial of the OX40 agonist ivuxolimab. Receptors originate from an adult with an advanced solid tumor such as melanoma, head and neck, liver or kidney cancer.

The chain is built from TRBV4-2 and TRBJ1-4; TRBD1 might be the D (6 bases). Germline CDR1 LGHNA, CDR2 YNFKEQ. CDR3 length equals 17 residues. V was trimmed by 0 bases and J by 0 bases, leaving 11 bases between them. CDR3 amino acids: CASSQDGGSATNEKLFF. CDR3 bases: TGTGCCAGCAGCCAAGACGGGGGCTCTGCAACTAATGAAAAACTGTTTTTT.

The chain has TRBV28 and TRBJ2-7, with D perhaps matching TRBD1 (6 bases). This CDR3 has 13 amino acids. V was shortened by 5 bases and J by 3 bases, with 11 bases between the two germline ends. Germline CDR1 is MDHEN and CDR2 is SYDVKM. This CDR3 reads CASSTQGSYEQYF. The CDR3 DNA follows: TGTGCCAGCAGTACTCAGGGGAGCTACGAGCAGTACTTC.

The chain is built from TRBV18 and TRBJ2-5; D is undetermined. The CDR3 has 16 amino acids. V was pared by 0 bases and J by 3 bases, with 14 bases between. Germline lookup yields CDR1 KGHSH and CDR2 LQKENI. The CDR3, as DNA: TGTGCCAGCTCACCACCGGGCAGAAGGGTGAAAGAGACCCAGTACTTC. Translating it yields CASSPPGRRVKETQYF.

V usage is TRBV7-9 and J usage is TRBJ1-5; possibly TRBD1 for D (5 bases). Per germline, CDR1 SEHNR and CDR2 FQNEAQ (reference sequence). The CDR3 length is 15 residues. Trimming removed 1 base from V and 9 bases from J, with 16 bases in between. For the CDR3, the DNA is TGTGCCAGCAGCTTAGGAGGGGCAGGAGGAGGGCCCCAGCATTTT. It translates to CASSLGGAGGGPQHF.

The CDR3 DNA follows: TGCGCCAGCAGCTTAACAGGTTCCGACCGTCACACCTTC. Encoded protein: CASSLTGSDRHTF. This chain links TRBV5-1 with TRBJ1-2, with D possibly TRBD1 on 5 matching bases. The V gene's germline CDR1 is SGHRS and CDR2 YFSETQ. CDR3 length equals 13 residues. Trimming took off 2 bases at V and 12 bases at J, with 17 bases between the two ends.

V and J are TRBV27 and TRBJ1-6, with D possibly being TRBD1 (6 bases). The CDR3 contains 12 residues. Germline CDR1 MNHEY, CDR2 SMNVEV (reference sequence). Trimming took off 4 bases at V and 9 bases at J, with 7 bases between the two ends. CDR3 loop: CASSSTGSPLHF. The CDR3 DNA follows: TGTGCCAGCAGTTCGACAGGTTCACCCCTCCACTTT.

The chain carries TRBV29-1 and TRBJ1-2, with D hard to call. CDR1 SQVTM and CDR2 ANQGSEA come from the germline V gene. The CDR3 runs to 12 residues. V gave up 4 bases and J gave up 4 bases, with 10 bases separating them. CDR3 nucleotides: TGCAGCGTTGGGCCGGAAGGCTATGGCTACACCTTC. Its protein is CSVGPEGYGYTF. Filled out from reference TRBV29-1 and TRBJ1-2, the complete variable domain reads SAVISQKPSRDICQRGTSLTIQCQVDSQVTMMFWYRQQPGQSLTLIATANQGSEATYESGFVIDKFPISRPNLTFSTLTVSNMSPEDSSIYLCSVGPEGYGYTFGSGTRLTVV.

The V call is TRBV5-1, the J call TRBJ2-3, with D maybe TRBD2 (6 bases). CDR1 SGHRS and CDR2 YFSETQ come from the germline V gene. V was cut by 4 bases and J by 0 bases, with 21 bases left in between. The CDR3 spans 18 residues. The CDR3 sequence: CASSTTSNSYTSTDTQYF. The DNA of the CDR3 is TGCGCCAGCAGCACGACTAGTAATTCCTATACTAGCACAGATACGCAGTATTTT.

This clone was counted a single time. The chain has TRBV14 and TRBJ2-5; 12 nucleotides match TRBD2. The J call may be in error: the DNA end matches TRBJ2-7 better. Germline V gene sequence: CDR1 SGHDN, CDR2 FVKESK. CDR3 length: 16 amino acids. The CDR3 DNA sequence: TGTGCCAGCAGCCAACTCACTAGCGGGAGGTCCTACGAGCAGTACTTC. It translates to CASSQLTSGRSYEQYF.

The J gene is TRBJ2-1, the V gene TRBV5-1; tentative D call: TRBD2 (6 bases). The V end lost 0 bases, the J end lost 6 bases, and 10 bases lay between the germline ends. From germline, CDR1 is SGHRS and CDR2 YFSETQ. The CDR3 sequence is 14 residues long. CDR3 sequence reads: CASSLVVRGNEQFF. CDR3 coding DNA: TGCGCCAGCAGCTTGGTCGTGCGGGGCAATGAGCAGTTCTTC.

The gene calls are TRBV28 and TRBJ2-4; TRBD1 aligns across 9 bases. Germline CDR1 and CDR2: MDHEN and SYDVKM. This CDR3 contains 16 residues. J was trimmed by 0 bases and V by 6 bases; bases with no gene match: 6. DNA of the CDR3: TGTGCCAGCAGGGAGACAGGGGGACTAGCCAAAAACATTCAGTACTTC. Amino acids: CASRETGGLAKNIQYF.

This clone showed up just a few times. This chain uses TRBV18 with TRBJ1-1; D unclear. V lost 3 bases, J lost 4 bases, and 9 bases lay in between. This CDR3 contains 13 residues. Per germline, CDR1 KGHSH and CDR2 LQKENI. CDR3 DNA: TGTGCCAGCTCACCGGCGGTCGGCACTGAAGCTTTCTTT. Its translation: CASSPAVGTEAFF.

This rearrangement joins TRBV28 to TRBJ2-7; 14 nucleotides align to TRBD2. V trimming: 5 bases; J trimming: 7 bases; junction bases outside the gene matches: 7. This CDR3 has 15 amino acids. Germline values: CDR1 MDHEN, CDR2 SYDVKM. CDR3 in amino acids: CASSPQGLAGEEQYF. The CDR3 bases are TGTGCCAGCAGTCCCCAGGGACTAGCGGGAGAGGAGCAGTACTTC.

This rearrangement joins TRBV6-6 to TRBJ1-1; D remains ambiguous. The CDR3 is made up of 12 amino acids. The germline gives CDR1 MNHNY, CDR2 SVGAGI (reference sequence). V was shortened by 8 bases and J by 4 bases, with 11 bases between the two germline ends. The CDR3 sequence: CASFSFATEAFF. Written as DNA, the CDR3 is TGTGCCAGCTTCTCATTTGCCACTGAAGCTTTCTTT.

In DNA, the CDR3 is TGTGCCAGCAGTTCCACCACTAGCGGGAGTGACTACGAGCAGTACTTC. Amino acid sequence: CASSSTTSGSDYEQYF. This rearrangement joins TRBV28 to TRBJ2-7, with TRBD2 matching 11 bases. This CDR3 has 16 residues. V was clipped by 4 bases and J by 3 bases; unmatched bases: 8. Germline V gene sequence: CDR1 MDHEN, CDR2 SYDVKM.